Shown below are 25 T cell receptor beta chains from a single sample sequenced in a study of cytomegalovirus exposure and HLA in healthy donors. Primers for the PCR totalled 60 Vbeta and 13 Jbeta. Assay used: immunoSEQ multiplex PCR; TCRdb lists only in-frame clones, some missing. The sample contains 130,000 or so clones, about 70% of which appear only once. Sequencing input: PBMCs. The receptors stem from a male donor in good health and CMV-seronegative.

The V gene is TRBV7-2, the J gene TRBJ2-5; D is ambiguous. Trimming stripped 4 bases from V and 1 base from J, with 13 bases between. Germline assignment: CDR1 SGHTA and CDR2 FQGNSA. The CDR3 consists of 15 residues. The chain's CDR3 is CASSYMGLTQETQYF. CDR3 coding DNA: TGTGCCAGCAGCTATATGGGCTTGACCCAAGAGACCCAGTACTTC.

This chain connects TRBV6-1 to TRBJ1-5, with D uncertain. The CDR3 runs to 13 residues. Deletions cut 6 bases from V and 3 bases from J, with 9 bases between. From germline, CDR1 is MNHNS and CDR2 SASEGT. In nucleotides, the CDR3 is TGTGCCAGCAGCGCCACTCTCAATCAGCCCCAGCATTTT. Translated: CASSATLNQPQHF.

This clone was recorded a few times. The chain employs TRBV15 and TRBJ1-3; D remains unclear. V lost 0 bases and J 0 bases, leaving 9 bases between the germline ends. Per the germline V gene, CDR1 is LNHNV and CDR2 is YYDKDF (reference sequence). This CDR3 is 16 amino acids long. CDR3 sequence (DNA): TGTGCCACCAGCAGAGAAGCAGGTTTCTCTGGAAACACCATATATTTT. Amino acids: CATSREAGFSGNTIYF.

The CDR3 loop is CASSTGTAKGSEAFF. The CDR3 nucleotides are TGTGCCAGCAGCACAGGGACAGCCAAGGGGTCTGAAGCTTTCTTT. The chain carries TRBV7-9 and TRBJ1-1; TRBD1 matches 7 bases. Germline CDR1 reads SEHNR; CDR2 reads FQNEAQ (reference sequence). This CDR3 spans 15 amino acids. J was trimmed by 6 bases and V by 5 bases; bases with no gene match: 12.

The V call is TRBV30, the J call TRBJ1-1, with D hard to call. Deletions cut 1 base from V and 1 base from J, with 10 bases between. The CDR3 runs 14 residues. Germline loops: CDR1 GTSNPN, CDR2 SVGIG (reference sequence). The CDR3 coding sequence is TGTGCCTGGAGTGCCTATACGGGGAACACTGAAGCTTTCTTT. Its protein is CAWSAYTGNTEAFF.

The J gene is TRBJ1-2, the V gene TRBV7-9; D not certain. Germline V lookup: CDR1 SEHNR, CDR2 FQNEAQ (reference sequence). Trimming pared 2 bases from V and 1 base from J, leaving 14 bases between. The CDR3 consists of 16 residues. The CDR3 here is CASSLSLGESNYGYTF. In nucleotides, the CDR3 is TGTGCCAGCAGCTTATCGTTGGGAGAAAGTAACTATGGCTACACCTTC.

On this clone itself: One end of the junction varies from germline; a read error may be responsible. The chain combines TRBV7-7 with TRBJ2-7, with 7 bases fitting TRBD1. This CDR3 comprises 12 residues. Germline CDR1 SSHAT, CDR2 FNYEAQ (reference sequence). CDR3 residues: CASSLGHTGENF. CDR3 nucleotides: TGTGCTAGCAGCTTAGGTCACACAGGGGAGAACTTC.

The CDR3 here is CSGAASGRTEQYF. DNA of the CDR3: TGCAGCGGCGCAGCTAGCGGGAGGACCGAGCAGTACTTC. The V and J genes are TRBV29-1 and TRBJ2-7, with 11 bases lining up with TRBD2. The V segment lost 7 bases and the J segment 6 bases; nucleotides outside the gene matches: 8. CDR1 SQVTM and CDR2 ANQGSEA come from the germline V gene. CDR3 length: 13 residues.

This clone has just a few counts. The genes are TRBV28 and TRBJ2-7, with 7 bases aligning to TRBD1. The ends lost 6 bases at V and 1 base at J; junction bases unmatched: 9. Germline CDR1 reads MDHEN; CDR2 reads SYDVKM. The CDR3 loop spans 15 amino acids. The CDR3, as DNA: TGTGCCAGCAGGGGCCGGGACAGAGTTTCCTACGAGCAGTACTTC. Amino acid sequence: CASRGRDRVSYEQYF.

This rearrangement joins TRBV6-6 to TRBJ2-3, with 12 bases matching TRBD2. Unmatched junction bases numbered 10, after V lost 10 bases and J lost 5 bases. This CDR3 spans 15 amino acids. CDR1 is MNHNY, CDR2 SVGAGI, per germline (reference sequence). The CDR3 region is CATKLAGGGGDTQYF. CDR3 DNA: TGTGCCACCAAACTAGCGGGAGGAGGTGGAGATACGCAGTATTTT.

The CDR3 sequence is CASRQGATNEKLFF. For the CDR3, the DNA is TGTGCCAGCAGGCAGGGGGCAACTAATGAAAAACTGTTTTTT. The chain couples TRBV4-2 to TRBJ1-4, with 7 bases matching TRBD1. This CDR3 has 14 residues. V was clipped by 6 bases and J by 0 bases; unmatched bases: 1. Germline lookup yields CDR1 LGHNA and CDR2 YNFKEQ.

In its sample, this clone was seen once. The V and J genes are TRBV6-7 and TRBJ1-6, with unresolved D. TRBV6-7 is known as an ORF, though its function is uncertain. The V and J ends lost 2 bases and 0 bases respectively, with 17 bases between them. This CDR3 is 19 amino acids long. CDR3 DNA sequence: TGTGCCAGCAGTTACGTTTTGGACGGAGGTTGCTCCTATAATTCACCCCTCCACTTT. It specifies CASSYVLDGGCSYNSPLHF.

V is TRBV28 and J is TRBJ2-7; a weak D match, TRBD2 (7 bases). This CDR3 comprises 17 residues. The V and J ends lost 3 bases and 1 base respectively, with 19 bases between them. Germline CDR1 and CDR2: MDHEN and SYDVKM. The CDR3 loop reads CASSLVGGPFGSYEQYF. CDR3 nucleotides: TGTGCCAGCAGTTTGGTGGGGGGGCCTTTTGGGTCCTACGAGCAGTACTTC.

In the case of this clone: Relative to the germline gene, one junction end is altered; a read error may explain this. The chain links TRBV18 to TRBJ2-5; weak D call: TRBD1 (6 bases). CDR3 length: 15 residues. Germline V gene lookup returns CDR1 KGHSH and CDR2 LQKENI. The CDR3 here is CASSPQGVRGETQYF. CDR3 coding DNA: TGTGCCAGCTCGCCACAGGGAGTTCGAGGAGAGACCCAGTACTTC.

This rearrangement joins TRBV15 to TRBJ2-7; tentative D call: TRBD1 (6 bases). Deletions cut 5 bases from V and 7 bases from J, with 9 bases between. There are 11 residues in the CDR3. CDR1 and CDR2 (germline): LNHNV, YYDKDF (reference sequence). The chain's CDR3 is CATSQRGEQYF. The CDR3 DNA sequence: TGTGCCACCAGCCAGAGGGGGGAGCAGTACTTC. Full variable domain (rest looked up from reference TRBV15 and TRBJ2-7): DAMVIQNPRYQVTQFGKPVTLSCSQTLNHNVMYWYQQKSSQAPKLLFHYYDKDFNNEADTPDNFQSRRPNTSFCFLDIRSPGLGDTAMYLCATSQRGEQYFGPGTRLTVT.

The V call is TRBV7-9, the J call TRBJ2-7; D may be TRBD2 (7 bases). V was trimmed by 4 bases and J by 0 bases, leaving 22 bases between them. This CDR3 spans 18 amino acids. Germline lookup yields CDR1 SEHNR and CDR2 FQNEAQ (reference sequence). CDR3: CASSSEGGLLETSYEQYF. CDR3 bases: TGTGCCAGCAGCTCCGAGGGGGGACTACTTGAAACCTCCTACGAGCAGTACTTC.

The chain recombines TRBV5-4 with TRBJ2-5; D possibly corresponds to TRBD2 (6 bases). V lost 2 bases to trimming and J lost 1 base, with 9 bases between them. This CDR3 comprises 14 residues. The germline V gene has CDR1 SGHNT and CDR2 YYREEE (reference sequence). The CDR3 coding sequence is TGTGCCAGCAGCTTAACCGGGGGCCAAGAGACCCAGTACTTC. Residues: CASSLTGGQETQYF.

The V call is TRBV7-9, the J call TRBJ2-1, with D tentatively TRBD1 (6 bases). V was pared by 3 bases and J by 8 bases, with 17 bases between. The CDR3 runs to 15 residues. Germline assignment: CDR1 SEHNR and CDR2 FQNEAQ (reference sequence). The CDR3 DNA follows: TGTGCCAGCAGCTTTTTTCTTGGACAGAGGCATGAGCAGTTCTTC. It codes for CASSFFLGQRHEQFF.

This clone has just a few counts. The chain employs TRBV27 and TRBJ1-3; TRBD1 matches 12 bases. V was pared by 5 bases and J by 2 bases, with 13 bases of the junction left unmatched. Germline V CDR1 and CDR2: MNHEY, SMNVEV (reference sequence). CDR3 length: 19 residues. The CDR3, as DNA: TGTGCCAGCAGTCCCAGGAGTCAAGGGGACAGGGGGCCTGGAAACACCATATATTTT. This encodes CASSPRSQGDRGPGNTIYF.

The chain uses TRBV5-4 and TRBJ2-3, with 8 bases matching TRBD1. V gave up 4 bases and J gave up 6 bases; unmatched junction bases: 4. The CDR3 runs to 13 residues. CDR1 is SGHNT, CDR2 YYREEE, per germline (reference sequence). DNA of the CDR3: TGTGCCAGCAGCCCCCGGACAGGGGATACGCAGTATTTT. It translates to CASSPRTGDTQYF. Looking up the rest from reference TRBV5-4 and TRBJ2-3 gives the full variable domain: ETGVTQSPTHLIKTRGQQVTLRCSSQSGHNTVSWYQQALGQGPQFIFQYYREEENGRGNFPPRFSGLQFPNYSSELNVNALELDDSALYLCASSPRTGDTQYFGPGTRLTVL.

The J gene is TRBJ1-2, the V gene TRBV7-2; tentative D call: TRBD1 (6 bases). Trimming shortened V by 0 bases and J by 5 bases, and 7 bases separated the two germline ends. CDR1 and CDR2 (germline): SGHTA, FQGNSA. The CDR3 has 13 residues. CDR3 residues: CASSLAQGYGYTF. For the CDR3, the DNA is TGTGCCAGCAGCTTAGCGCAGGGGTATGGCTACACCTTC.

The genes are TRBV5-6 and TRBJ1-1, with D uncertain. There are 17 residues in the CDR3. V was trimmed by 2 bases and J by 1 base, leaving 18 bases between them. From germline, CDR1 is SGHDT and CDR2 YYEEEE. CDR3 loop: CASSFVGQAPENTEAFF. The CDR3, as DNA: TGTGCCAGCAGCTTTGTTGGTCAGGCCCCGGAGAACACTGAAGCTTTCTTT.

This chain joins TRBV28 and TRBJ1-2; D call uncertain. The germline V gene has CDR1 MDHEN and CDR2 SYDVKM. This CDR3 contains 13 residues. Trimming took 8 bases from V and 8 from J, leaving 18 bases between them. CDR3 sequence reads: CASALEGFGGYTF. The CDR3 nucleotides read TGTGCCAGCGCTCTAGAGGGTTTCGGGGGCTACACCTTC.

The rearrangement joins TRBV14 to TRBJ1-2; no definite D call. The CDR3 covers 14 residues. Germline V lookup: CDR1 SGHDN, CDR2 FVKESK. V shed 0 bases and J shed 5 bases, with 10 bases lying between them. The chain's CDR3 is CASSQDLSDYGYTF. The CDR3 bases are TGTGCCAGCAGCCAAGATTTGAGCGATTATGGCTACACCTTC.

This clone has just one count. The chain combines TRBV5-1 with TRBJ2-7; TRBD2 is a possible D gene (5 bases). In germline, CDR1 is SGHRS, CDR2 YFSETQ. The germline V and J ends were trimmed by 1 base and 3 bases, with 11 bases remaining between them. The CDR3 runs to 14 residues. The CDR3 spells CASSLYGNDYEQYF. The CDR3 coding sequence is TGCGCCAGCAGCTTGTACGGGAACGACTACGAGCAGTACTTC.